The source of this T cell receptor (beta chain) is a study of OX40 agonist ivuxolimab in advanced cancers. V lost 8 bases, J lost 4 bases, and 4 bases stayed unmatched. Germline-derived CDR1 and CDR2 are SQVTM and ANQGSEA. This CDR3 region has 11 residues. TCRdb's copy holds only in-frame clones and misses some; the assay was immunoSEQ multiplex PCR. The sample has 20,000 to 25,000 clones, 80% to 85% seen once. The table lists this clone with a few counts. Sequenced here: CD4+ or CD8+ T cells sorted from blood, sampled in a trial of the OX40 agonist ivuxolimab. The sequence derives from an adult with an advanced solid tumor such as melanoma, head and neck, liver or kidney cancer. V gene TRBV29-1 combines with J gene TRBJ1-1; 7 bases fit TRBD1. This CDR3 is CSSRDSTEAFF. As DNA, the CDR3 is TGCAGCTCCCGGGACAGCACTGAAGCTTTCTTT.